The 11 T cell receptor beta chains presented below share a single source sample, sequenced in a study of T cell responses to AZD1222 COVID-19 vaccine (TCRdb year 2021). Reading the label with the study, this specimen's time point is: about 28 days (+/-7) after the second vaccine dose. Libraries were constructed by the immunoSEQ multiplex PCR assay. TCRdb holds this immuneACCESS table with in-frame rearrangements only. Some clones are missing; in checked studies, unresolved V genes explain under half, and the rest has no known cause. In all, the sample holds some 180,000 clones, and 90% to 95% of those were seen once. The top ten clones comprise more than 1.5% of the sample. Sequencing used peripheral blood, obtained 28 days after the second AZD1222 dose. Every receptor here comes from an adult who received the AZD1222 COVID-19 vaccine.

CDR3 region: CASSLENSYIANYGYTF. The CDR3 DNA is TGTGCCAGCAGCTTAGAGAACAGCTACATAGCTAACTATGGCTACACCTTC. J is TRBJ1-2 and V is TRBV7-2; D remains unclear. In germline, CDR1 is SGHTA, CDR2 FQGNSA. This CDR3 has 17 residues. Trimming took 1 base from V and 0 from J, leaving 15 bases between them. The full variable domain, its missing parts supplied by reference TRBV7-2 and TRBJ1-2, is GAGVSQSPSNKVTEKGKDVELRCDPISGHTALYWYRQSLGQGLEFLIYFQGNSAPDKSGLPSDRFSAERTGGSVSTLTIQRTQQEDSAVYLCASSLENSYIANYGYTFGSGTRLTVV.

The chain uses TRBV5-1 and TRBJ2-1; the match to TRBD1 covers 9 bases. The CDR3 is 14 amino acids. Trimming took 3 bases from V and 7 from J; bases not matched to a gene: 5. CDR1 is SGHRS and CDR2 is YFSETQ in the germline V gene. Here the CDR3 DNA reads TGCGCCAGCAGCTCTCGGACAGGGGTAAATGAGCAGTTCTTC. It translates to CASSSRTGVNEQFF.

The gene calls are TRBV11-2 and TRBJ1-4; D call uncertain. V was trimmed by 1 base and J by 7 bases, leaving 16 bases between them. The germline V gene encodes CDR1 SGHAT and CDR2 FQNNGV. This CDR3 has 16 residues. The CDR3 loop reads CASSLAGPIGSEKLFF. CDR3 bases: TGTGCCAGCAGCTTAGCCGGACCTATAGGAAGTGAAAAACTGTTTTTT.

This clone was seen a handful of times. V gene TRBV7-2 combines with J gene TRBJ2-7; D gene uncertain. Germline V lookup: CDR1 SGHTA, CDR2 FQGNSA. Deletions cut 3 bases from V and 10 bases from J, with 19 bases between. The CDR3 length is 14 residues. This CDR3 reads CASSFRALGSFQYF. CDR3 bases: TGTGCCAGCAGCTTTCGGGCCCTGGGGTCCTTCCAGTACTTC.

The chain joins TRBV7-2 to TRBJ1-2; 7 nucleotides line up with TRBD1. The germline V gene has CDR1 SGHTA and CDR2 FQGNSA. The V segment lost 3 bases and the J segment 4 bases; nucleotides outside the gene matches: 2. The CDR3 loop spans 13 amino acids. This CDR3 is CASSLQGVYGYTF. As DNA, the CDR3 is TGTGCCAGCAGCTTGCAGGGGGTCTATGGCTACACCTTC. The entire variable domain, with the rest obtained from reference TRBV7-2 and TRBJ1-2, is as follows: GAGVSQSPSNKVTEKGKDVELRCDPISGHTALYWYRQSLGQGLEFLIYFQGNSAPDKSGLPSDRFSAERTGGSVSTLTIQRTQQEDSAVYLCASSLQGVYGYTFGSGTRLTVV.

V is TRBV4-1 and J is TRBJ1-1; TRBD1 agrees at 8 bases. Losses at the gene ends were 3 bases for V and 1 base for J; bases not matched to a gene: 4. Germline V CDR1 and CDR2: MGHRA, YSYEKL. This CDR3 region has 15 residues. CDR3 in DNA: TGCGCCAGCAGCCAGCCCGGGACAGGGAACACTGAAGCTTTCTTT. Protein: CASSQPGTGNTEAFF.

In its sample, this clone was seen once. CDR3 sequence (DNA): TGCGCCAGCAGTGAGCCGATCGGCGGGAGGGCCAGTAATGAGCAGTTCTTC. Its protein product is CASSEPIGGRASNEQFF. The V gene is TRBV10-2, the J gene TRBJ2-1; 9 bases map to TRBD2. Trimming removed 2 bases from V and 7 bases from J; junction bases left unmatched: 12. CDR3 length: 17 amino acids. Germline loops: CDR1 WSHSY, CDR2 SAAADI.

The chain has TRBV4-2 and TRBJ1-5, with no clear D. V was clipped by 0 bases and J by 1 base, with 7 bases between them. CDR3 length: 15 amino acids. Germline V CDR1 and CDR2: LGHNA, YNFKEQ. The CDR3 spells CASSQDLNSNQPQHF. As DNA, the CDR3 is TGTGCCAGCAGCCAAGATCTGAACAGCAATCAGCCCCAGCATTTT.

This sequence joins TRBV13 and TRBJ2-7; the match to TRBD2 covers 8 bases. From germline, CDR1 is PRHDT and CDR2 FYEKMQ (reference sequence). The V gene end was trimmed by 3 bases and the J gene end by 1 base; junction bases not matched to a gene: 8. This CDR3 region has 16 residues. In DNA, the CDR3 is TGTGCCAGCAGCTTCGGAGGCCTAGCGGGTTCCTACGAGCAGTACTTC. As protein: CASSFGGLAGSYEQYF.

The V and J genes are TRBV30 and TRBJ1-5; 7 bases map to TRBD1. This CDR3 contains 15 residues. Per the germline V gene, CDR1 is GTSNPN and CDR2 is SVGIG (reference sequence). The J segment lost 6 bases and the V segment lost 2 bases, leaving 10 bases of the junction unmatched. CDR3: CAWSPPDRVRQPQHF. The CDR3 bases are TGTGCCTGGAGTCCCCCTGACAGGGTTCGTCAGCCCCAGCATTTT.

The J gene is TRBJ2-7, the V gene TRBV5-5; D is undetermined. V was pared by 1 base and J by 7 bases, with 15 bases between. The CDR3 loop spans 14 amino acids. CDR1 is SGHKS and CDR2 is YYEKEE in the germline V gene (reference sequence). The CDR3 sequence is CASSLLVRPKEQYF. DNA of the CDR3: TGTGCCAGCAGCTTGTTGGTGAGACCTAAAGAGCAGTACTTC.